Each of the 7 T cell receptor beta chains below was sequenced from the same sample in a study of T cells after yellow fever vaccination. TCRdb re-called the 5' RACE reads with MiXCR, one entry per CDR3 protein. The sample comprises 120,000 or so distinct CDR3 sequences, nearly 15% of which are singletons, and around 40% rests with the top ten. The specimen was CD8+ T cells sorted from PBMCs, collected 5 days after the yellow fever booster vaccination. These receptors came from a man younger than 30 who received the YFV17D yellow fever vaccine.

In its sample, this clonotype was seen a few times. The J gene is TRBJ2-5, the V gene TRBV5-5; no definite D call. Trimming pared 0 bases from V and 5 bases from J, leaving 14 bases between. The CDR3 extends over 15 amino acids. The germline CDR1 and CDR2 sequences are SGHKS and YYEKEE (reference sequence). As DNA, the CDR3 is TGTGCCAGCAGCTTGGATCCAGGAAAATGGGAGACCCAGTACTTC. This translates into CASSLDPGKWETQYF.

This rearrangement joins TRBV6-5 to TRBJ2-5, with 8 bases fitting TRBD1. CDR3 length: 12 residues. CDR1 and CDR2 (germline): MNHEY, SVGAGI. Trimming cost V 10 bases and J 1 base; bases outside gene matches: 2. CDR3 nucleotide sequence: TGTGCCACCCAGGGGGCCCAAGAGACCCAGTACTTC. As protein: CATQGAQETQYF.

This clonotype turned up a few times. The chain links TRBV4-2 to TRBJ2-1, with TRBD2 matching over 11 bases. With V trimmed by 4 bases and J by 5 bases, 7 bases remained unmatched. The germline V gene has CDR1 LGHNA and CDR2 YNFKEQ. The CDR3 is 16 amino acids. The CDR3 DNA reads TGTGCCAGCAGCCCAAGACTAGCGGGGCCTCACAATGAGCAGTTCTTC. Its translation is CASSPRLAGPHNEQFF.

This chain links TRBV4-1 with TRBJ1-1; D is unresolved. V lost 2 bases and J 0 bases, leaving 4 bases between the germline ends. The CDR3 is made up of 13 amino acids. Germline assignment: CDR1 MGHRA and CDR2 YSYEKL. The CDR3 protein is CASSQLLNTEAFF. As DNA, the CDR3 is TGCGCCAGCAGCCAACTGCTGAACACTGAAGCTTTCTTT.

In nucleotides, the CDR3 is TGTGCCAGCAGTCAACAGAACAGAGGGGCTTTCTTT. Translating it yields CASSQQNRGAFF. J is TRBJ1-1 and V is TRBV6-5; D is undetermined. The CDR3 length is 12 residues. The V and J ends lost 5 bases and 11 bases respectively, with 15 bases between them. Germline V gives CDR1 MNHEY, CDR2 SVGAGI.

V is TRBV6-6 and J is TRBJ2-2, with TRBD1 as a possible D gene (6 bases). Germline CDR1 MNHNY, CDR2 SVGAGI (reference sequence). V was shortened by 3 bases and J by 6 bases, with 17 bases between the two germline ends. The CDR3 length is 16 residues. The CDR3 DNA is TGTGCCAGCAGTTATCCGGACAGATCAGGGGCCGGGGAGCTGTTTTTT. This sequence encodes CASSYPDRSGAGELFF.

V and J are TRBV27 and TRBJ2-4, with 8 positions matching TRBD1. Germline-derived CDR1 and CDR2 are MNHEY and SMNVEV (reference sequence). The CDR3 has 15 residues. V was pared by 5 bases and J by 9 bases, with 12 bases of the junction left unmatched. CDR3 DNA: TGTGCCAGCAGTCCGGCTCCAGGGGGCTTCAGCATTCAGTACTTC. It is translated as CASSPAPGGFSIQYF.